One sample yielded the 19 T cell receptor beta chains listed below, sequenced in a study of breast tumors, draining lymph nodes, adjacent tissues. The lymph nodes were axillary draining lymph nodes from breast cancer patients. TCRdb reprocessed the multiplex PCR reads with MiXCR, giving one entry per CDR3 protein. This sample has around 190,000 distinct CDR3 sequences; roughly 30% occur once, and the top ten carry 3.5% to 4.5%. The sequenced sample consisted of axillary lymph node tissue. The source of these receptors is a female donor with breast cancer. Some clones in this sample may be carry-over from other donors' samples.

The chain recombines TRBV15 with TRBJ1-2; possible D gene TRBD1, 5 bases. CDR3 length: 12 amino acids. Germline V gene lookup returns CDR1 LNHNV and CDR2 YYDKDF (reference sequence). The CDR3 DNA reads TGTGCTTCAGCGACAGCTAACTATGGCTACACCTTC. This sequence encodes CASATANYGYTF.

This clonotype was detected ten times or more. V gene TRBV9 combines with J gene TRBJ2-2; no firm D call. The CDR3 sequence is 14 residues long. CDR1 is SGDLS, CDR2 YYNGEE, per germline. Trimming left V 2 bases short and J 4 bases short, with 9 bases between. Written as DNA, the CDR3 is TGTGCCAGCAGCGTTTCTGGTACCACCGGGGAGCTGTTTTTT. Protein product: CASSVSGTTGELFF.

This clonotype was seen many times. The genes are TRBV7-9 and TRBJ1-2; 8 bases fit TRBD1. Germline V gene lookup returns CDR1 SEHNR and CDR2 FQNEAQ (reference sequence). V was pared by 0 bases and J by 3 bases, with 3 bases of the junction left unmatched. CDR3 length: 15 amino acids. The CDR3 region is CASSLARTGYYGYTF. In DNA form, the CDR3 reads TGTGCCAGCAGCTTAGCGCGGACAGGGTACTATGGCTACACCTTC.

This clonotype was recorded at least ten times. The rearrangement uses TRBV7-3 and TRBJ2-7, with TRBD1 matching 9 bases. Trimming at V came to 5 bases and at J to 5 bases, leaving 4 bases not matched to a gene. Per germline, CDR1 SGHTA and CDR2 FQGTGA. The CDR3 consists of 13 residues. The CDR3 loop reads CASSLDRGDEQYF. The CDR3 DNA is TGTGCCAGCAGCCTGGACAGGGGCGACGAGCAGTACTTC.

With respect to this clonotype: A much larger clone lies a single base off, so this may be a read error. This CDR3 is CAGSLQGARGDTQYF. The DNA for the CDR3 is TGTGCCGGCAGTCTCCAGGGGGCGCGAGGAGATACGCAGTATTTT. V gene TRBV6-1 combines with J gene TRBJ2-3; 8 positions agree with TRBD1. Germline CDR1 MNHNS, CDR2 SASEGT. CDR3 length: 15 amino acids.

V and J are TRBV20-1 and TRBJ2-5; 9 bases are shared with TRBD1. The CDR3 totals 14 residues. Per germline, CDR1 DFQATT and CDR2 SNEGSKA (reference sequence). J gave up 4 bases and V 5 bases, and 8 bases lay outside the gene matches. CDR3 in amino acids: CSAPNTGGRETQYF. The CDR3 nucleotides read TGCAGTGCTCCAAATACAGGGGGCCGAGAGACCCAGTACTTC.

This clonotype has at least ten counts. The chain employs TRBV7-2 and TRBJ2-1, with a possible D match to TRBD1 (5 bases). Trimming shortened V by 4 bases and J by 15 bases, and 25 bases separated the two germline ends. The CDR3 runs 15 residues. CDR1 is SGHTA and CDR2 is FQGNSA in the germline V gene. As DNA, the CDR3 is TGTGCCAGCAGCTCACTGGAAAAGTTGGGCAGGGTGAGGTTCTTC. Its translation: CASSSLEKLGRVRFF.

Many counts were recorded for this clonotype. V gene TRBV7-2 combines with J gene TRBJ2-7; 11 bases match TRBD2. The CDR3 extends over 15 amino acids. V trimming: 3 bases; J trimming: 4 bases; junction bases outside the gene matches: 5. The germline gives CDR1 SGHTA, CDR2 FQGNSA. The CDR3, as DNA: TGTGCCAGCAGCTTCACTAGCGGGGGAATATACGAGCAGTACTTC. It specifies CASSFTSGGIYEQYF. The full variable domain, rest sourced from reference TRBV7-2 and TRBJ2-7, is GAGVSQSPSNKVTEKGKDVELRCDPISGHTALYWYRQSLGQGLEFLIYFQGNSAPDKSGLPSDRFSAERTGGSVSTLTIQRTQQEDSAVYLCASSFTSGGIYEQYFGPGTRLTVT.

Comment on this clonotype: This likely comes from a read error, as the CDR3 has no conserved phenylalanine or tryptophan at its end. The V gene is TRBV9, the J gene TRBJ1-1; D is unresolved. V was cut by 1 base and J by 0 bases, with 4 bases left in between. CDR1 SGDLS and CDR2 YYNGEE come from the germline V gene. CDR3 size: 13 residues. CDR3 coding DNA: TGTGCCAGCAGCGTATGGTTGAACACTGAAGCTTTCTCT. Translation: CASSVWLNTEAFS.

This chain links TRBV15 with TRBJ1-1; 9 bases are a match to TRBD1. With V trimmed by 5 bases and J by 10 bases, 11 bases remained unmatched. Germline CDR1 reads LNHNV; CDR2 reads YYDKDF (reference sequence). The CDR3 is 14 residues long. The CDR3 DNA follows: TGTGCCACCAGCGACAGGGGGGCAGGGGTTAGAGCTTTCTTT. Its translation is CATSDRGAGVRAFF.

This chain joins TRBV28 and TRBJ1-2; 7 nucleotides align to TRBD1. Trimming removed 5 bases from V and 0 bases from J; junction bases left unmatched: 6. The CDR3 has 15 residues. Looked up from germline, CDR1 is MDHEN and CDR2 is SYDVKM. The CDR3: CASSTSGTANYGYTF. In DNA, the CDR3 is TGTGCCAGCAGTACCTCCGGGACAGCTAACTATGGCTACACCTTC.

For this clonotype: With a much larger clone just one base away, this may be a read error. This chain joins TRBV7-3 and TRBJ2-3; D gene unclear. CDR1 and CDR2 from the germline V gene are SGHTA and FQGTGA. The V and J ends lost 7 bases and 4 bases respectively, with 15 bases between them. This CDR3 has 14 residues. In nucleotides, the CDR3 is TGTGCCAGCAACATCGGTAGTGGGGCAGATACGCAGTATTTT. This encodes CASNIGSGADTQYF.

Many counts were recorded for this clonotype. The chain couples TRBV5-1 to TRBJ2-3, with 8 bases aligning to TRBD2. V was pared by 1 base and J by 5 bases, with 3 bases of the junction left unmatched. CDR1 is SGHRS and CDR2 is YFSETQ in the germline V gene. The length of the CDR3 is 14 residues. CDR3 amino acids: CASSLSGGQDTQYF. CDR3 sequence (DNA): TGCGCCAGCAGCTTGTCGGGGGGGCAAGATACGCAGTATTTT.

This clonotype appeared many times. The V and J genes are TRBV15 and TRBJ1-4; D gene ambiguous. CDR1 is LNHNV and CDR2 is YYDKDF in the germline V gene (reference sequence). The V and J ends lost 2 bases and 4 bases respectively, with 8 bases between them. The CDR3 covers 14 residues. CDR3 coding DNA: TGTGCCACCAGCAGACTAGCCTTTAATGAAAAACTGTTTTTT. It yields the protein CATSRLAFNEKLFF.

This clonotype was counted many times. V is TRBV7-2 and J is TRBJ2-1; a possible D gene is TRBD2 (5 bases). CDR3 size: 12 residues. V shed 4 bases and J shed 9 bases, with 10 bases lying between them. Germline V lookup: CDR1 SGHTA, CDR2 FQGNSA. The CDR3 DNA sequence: TGTGCCAGCAGCTCGGGAATGAGTGAGCAGTTCTTC. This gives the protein CASSSGMSEQFF.

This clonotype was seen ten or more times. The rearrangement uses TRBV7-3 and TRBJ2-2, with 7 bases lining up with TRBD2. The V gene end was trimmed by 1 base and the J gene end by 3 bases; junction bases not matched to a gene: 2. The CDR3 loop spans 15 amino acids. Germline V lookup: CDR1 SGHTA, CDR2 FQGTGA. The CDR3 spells CASSLNAGDTGELFF. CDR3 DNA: TGTGCCAGCAGCTTAAATGCGGGAGACACCGGGGAGCTGTTTTTT.

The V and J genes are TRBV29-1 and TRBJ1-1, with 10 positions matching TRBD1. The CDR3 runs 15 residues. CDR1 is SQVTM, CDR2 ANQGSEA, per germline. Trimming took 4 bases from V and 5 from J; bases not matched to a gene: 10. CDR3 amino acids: CSVVLDRGWGTEAFF. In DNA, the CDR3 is TGCAGCGTTGTGCTGGACAGGGGGTGGGGAACTGAAGCTTTCTTT.

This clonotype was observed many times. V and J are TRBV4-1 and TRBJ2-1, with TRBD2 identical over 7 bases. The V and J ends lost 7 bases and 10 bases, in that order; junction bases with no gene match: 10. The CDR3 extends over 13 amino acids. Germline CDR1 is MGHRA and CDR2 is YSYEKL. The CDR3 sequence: CASTRGRASEQFF. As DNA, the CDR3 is TGCGCCAGCACCCGTGGGAGGGCATCCGAGCAGTTCTTC.

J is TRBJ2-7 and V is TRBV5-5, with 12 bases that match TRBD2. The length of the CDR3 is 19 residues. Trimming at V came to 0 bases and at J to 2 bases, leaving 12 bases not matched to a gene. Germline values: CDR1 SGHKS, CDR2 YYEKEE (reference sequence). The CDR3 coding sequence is TGTGCCAGCAGCTTGGATGAACATTCTAGCGGGAGGGGGGCCTACGAGCAGTACTTC. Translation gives CASSLDEHSSGRGAYEQYF.